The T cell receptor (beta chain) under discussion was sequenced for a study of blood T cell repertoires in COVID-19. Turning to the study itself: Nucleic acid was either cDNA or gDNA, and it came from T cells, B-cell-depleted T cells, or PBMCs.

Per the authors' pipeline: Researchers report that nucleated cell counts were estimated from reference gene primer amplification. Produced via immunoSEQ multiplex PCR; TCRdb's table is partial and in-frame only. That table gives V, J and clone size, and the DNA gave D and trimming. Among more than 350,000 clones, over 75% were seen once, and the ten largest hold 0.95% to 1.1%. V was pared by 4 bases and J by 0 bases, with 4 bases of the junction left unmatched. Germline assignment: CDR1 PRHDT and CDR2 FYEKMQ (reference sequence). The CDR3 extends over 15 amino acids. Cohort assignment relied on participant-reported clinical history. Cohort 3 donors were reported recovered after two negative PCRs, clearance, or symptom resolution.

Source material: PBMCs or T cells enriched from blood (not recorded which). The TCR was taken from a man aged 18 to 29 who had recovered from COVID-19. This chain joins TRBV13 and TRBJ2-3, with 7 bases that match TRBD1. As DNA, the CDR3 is TGTGCCAGCAGCTCGACAGGGTTTAGCACAGATACGCAGTATTTT. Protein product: CASSSTGFSTDTQYF.